This TCR beta chain was identified in a study of blood T cell repertoires in COVID-19. Study as a whole: Acute and convalescent COVID-19 samples came from the United States, Italy and Spain.

The CDR3 is made up of 15 amino acids. V was trimmed by 0 bases and J by 2 bases, leaving 8 bases between them. Germline V gene lookup returns CDR1 SGHNT and CDR2 YYREEE (reference sequence). Adults between roughly 18 and 89 years of age took part from some 25 US areas. Participants were placed into cohorts based on the clinical history they reported. Original analysis: Nucleated cell number was recorded as an estimate derived from reference gene primer amplification. Clones were read by immunoSEQ multiplex PCR, and TCRdb kept only the in-frame ones, dropping some. The DNA gave D and trimming, while V, J and clone size come from that table. The sample carries about 270,000 clones, approximately 85% recorded once.

The clonotype comes from a woman aged 45-65 years with acute COVID-19. Sequences were obtained from PBMCs or T cells enriched from blood (not recorded which). The V and J genes are TRBV5-4 and TRBJ2-2; no reliable D call. The CDR3 DNA is TGTGCCAGCAGCTTGGGGAGCCCTAACACCGGGGAGCTGTTTTTT. Amino acids: CASSLGSPNTGELFF.